One and the same sample provided the 11 T cell receptor beta chains below, sequenced in a study of blood T cells in healthy people across ages. Primers used in a second PCR of roughly 6 to 12 cycles were a sample-barcoded 5' primer and a J-beta primer mix. One entry per CDR3 protein results from TCRdb running MiXCR on the 5' RACE reads. The sample consists of about 1.4 million distinct CDR3 sequences, approximately 59% of them appearing once. Sequenced: blood. The source is a man between 18 and 29 years old in good health.

This rearrangement joins TRBV21-1 to TRBJ2-2. TRBV21-1 is a pseudogene. The CDR3 extends over 14 amino acids. The CDR3 DNA reads TGTGCCAGCAGCGTTAGCAAGAACACCGGGGAGCTGTTTTTT. It translates to CASSVSKNTGELFF.

The chain uses TRBV6-5 and TRBJ2-3; 10 bases match TRBD2. V lost 7 bases to trimming and J lost 1 base; unmatched junction nucleotides: 8. The CDR3 totals 16 residues. Germline V gives CDR1 MNHEY, CDR2 SVGAGI. CDR3 protein: CASINSLAGGTDTQYF. For the CDR3, the DNA is TGTGCCAGCATCAACTCGCTAGCGGGGGGCACAGATACGCAGTATTTT.

The chain employs TRBV7-2 and TRBJ1-5; 7 positions agree with TRBD1. V dropped 3 bases and J dropped 7; count of bases not matched to a gene: 6. In germline, CDR1 is SGHTA, CDR2 FQGNSA. This CDR3 spans 14 amino acids. The CDR3 bases are TGTGCCAGCAGCTTGTCCGTACAGGGGCAGCCCCAGCATTTT. Protein: CASSLSVQGQPQHF. Drawing the rest from reference TRBV7-2 and TRBJ1-5, the complete variable domain is GAGVSQSPSNKVTEKGKDVELRCDPISGHTALYWYRQSLGQGLEFLIYFQGNSAPDKSGLPSDRFSAERTGGSVSTLTIQRTQQEDSAVYLCASSLSVQGQPQHFGDGTRLSIL.

This rearrangement joins TRBV29-1 to TRBJ2-2, with 7 bases matching TRBD1. V was pared by 3 bases and J by 1 base, with 8 bases of the junction left unmatched. The CDR3 spans 16 residues. Germline V lookup: CDR1 SQVTM, CDR2 ANQGSEA. CDR3 bases: TGCAGCGTTGAGTTCTGGACAGGCGGGAACACCGGGGAGCTGTTTTTT. Translation: CSVEFWTGGNTGELFF.

This clonotype was detected ten times or more. The rearrangement links TRBV6-2 or TRBV6-3 to TRBJ2-3; TRBD2 aligns across 9 bases. Germline V gives CDR1 MNHEY, CDR2 SVGEGT. With V trimmed by 6 bases and J by 3 bases, 7 bases remained unmatched. This CDR3 is 15 amino acids long. CDR3 sequence reads: CASSRGGGATDTQYF. Written as DNA, the CDR3 is TGTGCCAGCAGCAGAGGCGGGGGGGCTACAGATACGCAGTATTTT.

The chain recombines TRBV6-2 or TRBV6-3 with TRBJ1-1; D perhaps matches TRBD1 (6 bases). The CDR3 totals 14 residues. Per germline, CDR1 MNHEY and CDR2 SVGEGT. V gave up 4 bases and J gave up 4 bases, with 13 bases separating them. In DNA, the CDR3 is TGTGCCAGCAGTTCCCCAGGGGCGGTCACTGAAGCTTTCTTT. It encodes CASSSPGAVTEAFF.

The count of this clonotype is one. V and J are TRBV11-2 and TRBJ2-7, with TRBD1 identical over 9 bases. In germline, CDR1 is SGHAT, CDR2 FQNNGV. This CDR3 contains 14 residues. Trimming cost V 5 bases and J 2 bases; bases outside gene matches: 4. Here the CDR3 reads CASSIDRGAYEQYF. CDR3 DNA: TGTGCCAGCAGCATCGACAGGGGGGCCTACGAGCAGTACTTC.

This clonotype appeared a single time. The chain is built from TRBV20-1 and TRBJ1-6; 8 positions agree with TRBD1. This CDR3 is built from 15 residues. Germline lookup yields CDR1 DFQATT and CDR2 SNEGSKA (reference sequence). V shed 5 bases and J 9 bases; nucleotides not matched to a gene: 12. The CDR3 region has the DNA TGCAGTGCTCAATGGAGCGGGACAGGCAGTTCACCCCTCCACTTT. It specifies CSAQWSGTGSSPLHF.

The chain has TRBV6-5 and TRBJ2-5; 8 bases fit TRBD2. After removal of 5 bases from V and 11 bases from J, the junction contained 10 bases not matched to a gene. The CDR3 sequence is 13 residues long. Germline CDR1 is MNHEY and CDR2 is SVGAGI. The CDR3 nucleotides read TGTGCCAGCAGTGACGGGGGGGACCCAAGGCAGTACTTC. Translated, it gives CASSDGGDPRQYF.

The chain employs TRBV12-3 or TRBV12-4 and TRBJ2-1; D is undetermined. Trimming shortened V by 6 bases and J by 3 bases, and 18 bases separated the two germline ends. The CDR3 covers 16 residues. In DNA form, the CDR3 reads TGTGCCAGCAGACCCTATGCTATGGGAAACTACAATGAGCAGTTCTTC. Its translation is CASRPYAMGNYNEQFF.

The chain links TRBV25-1 to TRBJ2-7; D may match TRBD1 or TRBD2 (6 bases each). Germline CDR1 and CDR2: MGHDK and SYGVNS. Deletions cut 3 bases from V and 2 bases from J, with 11 bases between. This CDR3 is built from 14 residues. The CDR3 region has the DNA TGTGCCAGCAGTGAGGAGGGGGTCCCCTACGAGCAGTACTTC. The encoded protein is CASSEEGVPYEQYF.